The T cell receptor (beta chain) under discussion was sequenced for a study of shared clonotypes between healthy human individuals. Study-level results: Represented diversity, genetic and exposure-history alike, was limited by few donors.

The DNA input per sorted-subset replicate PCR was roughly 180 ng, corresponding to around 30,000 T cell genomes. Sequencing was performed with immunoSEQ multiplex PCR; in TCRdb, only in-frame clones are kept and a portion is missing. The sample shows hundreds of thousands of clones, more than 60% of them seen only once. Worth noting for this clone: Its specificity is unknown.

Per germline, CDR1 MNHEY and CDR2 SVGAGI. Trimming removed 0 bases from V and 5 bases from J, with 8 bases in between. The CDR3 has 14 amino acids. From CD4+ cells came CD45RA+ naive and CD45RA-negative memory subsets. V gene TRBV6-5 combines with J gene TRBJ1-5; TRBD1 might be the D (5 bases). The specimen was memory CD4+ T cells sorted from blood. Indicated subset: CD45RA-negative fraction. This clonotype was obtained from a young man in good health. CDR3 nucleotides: TGTGCCAGCAGTTACTCGGGGGACGATCAGCCCCAGCATTTT. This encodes CASSYSGDDQPQHF.